This T cell receptor (beta chain) is from a study of cytomegalovirus exposure and HLA in healthy donors. Across the study: The early release's HLA-typed donors yielded roughly 85 million unique TCRs.

Regarding the study as a whole: CMV antigen specificity of a few CMV-associated chains was confirmed in vitro.

Trimming at V came to 5 bases and at J to 2 bases, leaving 5 bases not matched to a gene. Germline CDR1 is SGHRS and CDR2 is YFSETQ. The CDR3 contains 15 residues. This clone was seen once. Its antigen is not known. PCR involved 60 Vbeta and 13 Jbeta primers. The repertoire was sequenced with immunoSEQ multiplex PCR; TCRdb's copy has only in-frame clones and lacks some. The sample yields fewer than 250,000 clones, 78% seen once. V gene TRBV5-1 combines with J gene TRBJ2-3; 10 bases match TRBD1. The source of this sequence is a young woman in good health and CMV-seropositive. Specimen: PBMCs. The CDR3 DNA is TGCGCCAGCAGAACCGGGACAGGGGCCACAGATACGCAGTATTTT. As protein: CASRTGTGATDTQYF.